This entry lists 11 T cell receptor beta chains sequenced from one sample in a study of cytomegalovirus exposure and HLA in healthy donors. Using immunoSEQ multiplex PCR, the repertoire was profiled, and TCRdb retains in-frame clones only, with some absent. In the table there are roughly 190,000 clones, about 83% of which are singletons. Sequencing was performed on PBMCs. Receptors originate from a woman under 30 in good health and CMV-seronegative.

The chain carries TRBV7-8 and TRBJ2-3, with D perhaps TRBD2 (6 bases). The CDR3 consists of 16 residues. CDR1 is SGHVS, CDR2 FQNEAQ, per germline. V was pared by 4 bases and J by 0 bases, with 14 bases between. Here the CDR3 DNA reads TGTGCCAGCAGCTATATGGGACTTTCTAGCACAGATACGCAGTATTTT. Protein sequence: CASSYMGLSSTDTQYF.

V usage is TRBV30 and J usage is TRBJ2-3, with 8 nucleotides matching TRBD1. J gave up 4 bases and V 0 bases, and 3 bases lay outside the gene matches. Germline values: CDR1 GTSNPN, CDR2 SVGIG (reference sequence). CDR3 length: 14 residues. The CDR3 bases are TGTGCCTGGAGTGTACTACAGGGGGCAGATACGCAGTATTTT. It codes for CAWSVLQGADTQYF.

This clone was counted once. CDR3 amino acids: CAISEPERAGGYTF. CDR3 in DNA: TGTGCCATCAGTGAGCCGGAGAGAGCCGGTGGCTACACCTTC. The J gene is TRBJ1-2, the V gene TRBV10-3, with D unclear. The CDR3 totals 14 residues. Per germline, CDR1 ENHRY and CDR2 SYGVKD. V lost 2 bases to trimming and J lost 7 bases, with 14 bases between them.

J is TRBJ2-7 and V is TRBV29-1; 13 nucleotides agree with TRBD2. Unmatched junction bases numbered 2, after V lost 1 base and J lost 2 bases. Germline loops: CDR1 SQVTM, CDR2 ANQGSEA. CDR3 size: 15 residues. CDR3 sequence: CSVEVGLAGTYEQYF. The CDR3 DNA follows: TGCAGCGTTGAAGTGGGACTAGCGGGAACCTACGAGCAGTACTTC.

The chain joins TRBV10-3 to TRBJ2-7; 9 bases map to TRBD2. The V gene end was trimmed by 6 bases and the J gene end by 0 bases; junction bases not matched to a gene: 6. From germline, CDR1 is ENHRY and CDR2 SYGVKD. The CDR3 extends over 15 amino acids. DNA of the CDR3: TGTGCCATCAGCGCGGGAGGGATGAACTCCTACGAGCAGTACTTC. It is translated as CAISAGGMNSYEQYF.

This clone has a handful of counts. This chain uses TRBV9 with TRBJ1-1, with D hard to call. Trimming took 0 bases from V and 1 from J, leaving 7 bases between them. Germline loops: CDR1 SGDLS, CDR2 YYNGEE. The CDR3 has 14 amino acids. The CDR3 sequence is CASSVESRNTEAFF. Here the CDR3 DNA reads TGTGCCAGCAGCGTAGAGTCCAGGAACACTGAAGCTTTCTTT.

This clone came up a few times. The chain has TRBV18 and TRBJ2-7, with D possibly being TRBD1 (5 bases). The CDR3 runs to 16 residues. CDR1 KGHSH and CDR2 LQKENI come from the germline V gene. The V end was cut by 4 bases, the J end by 6 bases, with 22 bases between. For the CDR3, the DNA is TGTGCCAGCTCACGAAACTCCTATAGGGGCTCGAGCGAGCAGTACTTC. Translated: CASSRNSYRGSSEQYF.

The chain couples TRBV5-1 to TRBJ1-1; tentatively, D is TRBD1 (5 bases). V was clipped by 3 bases and J by 3 bases, with 12 bases between them. CDR3 size: 14 residues. Germline assignment: CDR1 SGHRS and CDR2 YFSETQ. The CDR3: CASSSSGGDTEAFF. The DNA of the CDR3 is TGCGCCAGCAGCTCCTCAGGAGGGGACACTGAAGCTTTCTTT.

J is TRBJ2-5 and V is TRBV18; D remains ambiguous. The V end was cut by 9 bases, the J end by 2 bases, with 10 bases between. Germline assignment: CDR1 KGHSH and CDR2 LQKENI. This CDR3 is 12 amino acids long. CDR3 DNA sequence: TGTGCCAGTGGGCCCTTTCAAGAGACCCAGTACTTC. Protein: CASGPFQETQYF.

This chain connects TRBV11-2 to TRBJ1-2, with TRBD1 matching over 9 bases. This CDR3 has 15 residues. CDR1 SGHAT and CDR2 FQNNGV come from the germline V gene. J was trimmed by 6 bases and V by 4 bases; bases with no gene match: 9. In DNA, the CDR3 is TGTGCCAGCAGCTCAAACAGGGGGCAGAATAATGGCTACACCTTC. Its translation is CASSSNRGQNNGYTF.

The genes are TRBV4-1 and TRBJ1-1; 9 nucleotides agree with TRBD1. V was clipped by 8 bases and J by 2 bases; unmatched bases: 9. This CDR3 spans 15 amino acids. Germline V gene data show CDR1 as MGHRA and CDR2 as YSYEKL. In DNA, the CDR3 is TGCGCCAGCGGAGACAGGGGGGGGGTAAACACTGAAGCTTTCTTT. Translated: CASGDRGGVNTEAFF.